Listed here are 15 T cell receptor beta chains from one sample, sequenced in a study of blood T cell repertoires in COVID-19 (dated by TCRdb to the early 2020s). Library preparation used the immunoSEQ multiplex PCR assay. This immuneACCESS table, as held by TCRdb, lists in-frame sequences with V and J called but not all clones. Of the missing ones, under half trace to an unresolved V gene in checked studies; the others have no known cause. The sample table records about 250,000 clones; just over 85% of these occur just once. Clones ranked in the top ten supply about 3% of the sample. What was sequenced was peripheral blood. Source of these receptors: a woman in her twenties or thirties with active or convalescent COVID-19.

This clone was counted a single time. The chain has TRBV30 and TRBJ1-6; D perhaps matches TRBD1 (5 bases). CDR3 length equals 14 residues. CDR1 and CDR2 from the germline V gene are GTSNPN and SVGIG (reference sequence). Trimming pared 3 bases from V and 3 bases from J, leaving 9 bases between. CDR3 region: CAWSGQDYNSPLHF. The CDR3 nucleotides are TGTGCCTGGAGCGGACAAGACTATAATTCACCCCTCCACTTT. The variable domain in full, with the rest retrieved from reference TRBV30 and TRBJ1-6, is SQTIHQWPATLVQPVGSPLSLECTVEGTSNPNLYWYRQAAGRGLQLLFYSVGIGQISSEVPQNLSASRPQDRQFILSSKKLLLSDSGFYLCAWSGQDYNSPLHFGNGTRLTVT.

V is TRBV7-9 and J is TRBJ2-7; 13 nucleotides align to TRBD2. Trimming removed 5 bases from V and 0 bases from J; junction bases left unmatched: 13. Germline V CDR1 and CDR2: SEHNR, FQNEAQ (reference sequence). This CDR3 comprises 19 residues. CDR3 amino acids: CASSLRGTGTSGVSYEQYF. The CDR3 bases are TGTGCCAGCAGCCTGCGCGGGACAGGGACTAGCGGGGTCTCCTACGAGCAGTACTTC.

V is TRBV6-2 or TRBV6-3 and J is TRBJ2-2; D is unclear. The CDR3 totals 14 residues. Trimming cost V 5 bases and J 0 bases, with 7 bases left between them. Germline V lookup: CDR1 MNHEY, CDR2 SVGEGT. CDR3 sequence reads: CASSGAPNTGELFF. CDR3 coding DNA: TGTGCCAGCAGTGGAGCACCGAACACCGGGGAGCTGTTTTTT.

The rearrangement uses TRBV19 and TRBJ1-2, with 7 positions matching TRBD1. Germline assignment: CDR1 LNHDA and CDR2 SQIVND (reference sequence). The J segment lost 3 bases and the V segment lost 0 bases, leaving 4 bases of the junction unmatched. This CDR3 region has 15 residues. CDR3 sequence reads: CASSIDQGGYYGYTF. The CDR3 nucleotides are TGTGCCAGTAGTATAGACCAGGGGGGTTACTATGGCTACACCTTC.

The rearrangement links TRBV9 to TRBJ2-3, with 9 bases fitting TRBD1. The CDR3 has 14 amino acids. After removal of 2 bases from V and 5 bases from J, the junction contained 3 bases not matched to a gene. CDR1 and CDR2 from the germline V gene are SGDLS and YYNGEE. The chain's CDR3 is CASSVGTGQDTQYF. CDR3 coding DNA: TGTGCCAGCAGCGTCGGGACAGGGCAAGATACGCAGTATTTT. The full variable domain, completed using reference TRBV9 and TRBJ2-3, is DSGVTQTPKHLITATGQRVTLRCSPRSGDLSVYWYQQSLDQGLQFLIQYYNGEERAKGNILERFSAQQFPDLHSELNLSSLELGDSALYFCASSVGTGQDTQYFGPGTRLTVL.

The V gene is TRBV18, the J gene TRBJ1-5, with D possibly being TRBD1 (6 bases). The germline V gene has CDR1 KGHSH and CDR2 LQKENI. CDR3 length: 15 amino acids. The V end was cut by 2 bases, the J end by 3 bases, with 11 bases between. The CDR3 spells CASSPSGGFNQPQHF. As DNA, the CDR3 is TGTGCCAGCTCACCATCGGGGGGCTTCAATCAGCCCCAGCATTTT.

This clone was recorded only once. The chain has TRBV28 and TRBJ1-2; the match to TRBD1 covers 10 bases. CDR1 is MDHEN and CDR2 is SYDVKM in the germline V gene. The CDR3 has 14 amino acids. Losses at the gene ends were 3 bases for V and 7 bases for J; bases not matched to a gene: 5. Here the CDR3 reads CASSLTGGTGGYTF. DNA for the CDR3: TGTGCCAGCAGTTTGACAGGGGGCACGGGTGGCTACACCTTC.

About this clone itself: Additional DNA sequences in this sample encode the identical CDR3. The chain combines TRBV30 with TRBJ2-3; perhaps TRBD2 as D (7 bases). Trimming stripped 4 bases from V and 2 bases from J, with 16 bases between. The CDR3 is made up of 15 amino acids. The germline CDR1 and CDR2 sequences are GTSNPN and SVGIG (reference sequence). DNA for the CDR3: TGTGCCTGGACTAAGGGCGGGGGCTCCACAGATACGCAGTATTTT. This gives the protein CAWTKGGGSTDTQYF.

This clone occurred once. The V and J genes are TRBV3-1 (or the pseudogene TRBV3-2) and TRBJ1-2; TRBD1 matches 10 bases. The germline V gene encodes CDR1 LGHDT and CDR2 YNNKEL (reference sequence). The CDR3 has 15 residues. V was pared by 3 bases and J by 4 bases, with 5 bases of the junction left unmatched. The CDR3 region is CASSQPGTGVYGYTF. CDR3 in DNA: TGTGCCAGCAGCCAGCCCGGGACAGGGGTCTATGGCTACACCTTC.

This chain connects TRBV7-2 to TRBJ2-5; a weak D match, TRBD1 (5 bases). The germline gives CDR1 SGHTA, CDR2 FQGNSA. Trimming cost V 2 bases and J 3 bases, with 13 bases left between them. The CDR3 runs to 15 residues. The CDR3 protein is CASSLFRQREETQYF. CDR3 DNA sequence: TGTGCCAGCAGCTTATTTAGACAGAGAGAAGAGACCCAGTACTTC.

CDR3: CASSSFLGLRGTSTDTQYF. CDR3 DNA sequence: TGTGCCAGCAGCTCCTTTTTGGGGTTGCGGGGGACTAGCACAGATACGCAGTATTTT. V and J are TRBV5-5 and TRBJ2-3; 7 bases agree with TRBD2. The CDR3 contains 19 residues. The trim removed 3 bases at V and 0 bases at J, leaving 16 bases unmatched. CDR1 is SGHKS and CDR2 is YYEKEE in the germline V gene (reference sequence).

The DNA of the CDR3 is TGTGCCAGCAGGTTACCCGGGGAACGGCGGGGAGAGACCCAGTACTTC. Its translation is CASRLPGERRGETQYF. The V and J genes are TRBV2 and TRBJ2-5, with D possibly matching TRBD2 (6 bases). The germline V gene has CDR1 SNHLY and CDR2 FYNNEI. This CDR3 is built from 16 residues. V was cut by 6 bases and J by 4 bases, with 21 bases left in between. Based on the CDR3 plus reference TRBV2 and TRBJ2-5, the full variable domain is EPEVTQTPSHQVTQMGQEVILRCVPISNHLYFYWYRQILGQKVEFLVSFYNNEISEKSEIFDDQFSVERPDGSNFTLKIRSTKLEDSAMYFCASRLPGERRGETQYFGPGTRLLVL.

The chain uses TRBV10-2 and TRBJ1-1, with a tentative D call TRBD1 (5 bases). Trimming took off 5 bases at V and 4 bases at J, with 11 bases between the two ends. CDR1 is WSHSY, CDR2 SAAADI, per germline. CDR3 length equals 13 residues. The CDR3 sequence: CASSRDRVTEAFF. In DNA, the CDR3 is TGCGCCAGCAGTCGAGACAGAGTCACTGAAGCTTTCTTT.

The gene calls are TRBV28 and TRBJ2-7; 9 positions match TRBD2. Germline-derived CDR1 and CDR2 are MDHEN and SYDVKM. The CDR3 sequence is 16 residues long. V was pared by 4 bases and J by 0 bases, with 7 bases of the junction left unmatched. This CDR3 is CASSSYSGGASYEQYF. The DNA of the CDR3 is TGTGCCAGCAGTTCATATAGCGGGGGCGCCTCCTACGAGCAGTACTTC.

This clone was recorded only once. This CDR3 reads CASNPGSTDTQYF. CDR3 coding DNA: TGTGCCAGTAATCCCGGGAGCACAGATACGCAGTATTTT. V and J are TRBV19 and TRBJ2-3; unclear D gene. Germline lookup yields CDR1 LNHDA and CDR2 SQIVND (reference sequence). The CDR3 has 13 amino acids. V dropped 7 bases and J dropped 0 bases, with 8 bases sitting between them. The whole variable domain, filled in from reference TRBV19 and TRBJ2-3, reads DGGITQSPKYLFRKEGQNVTLSCEQNLNHDAMYWYRQDPGQGLRLIYYSQIVNDFQKGDIAEGYSVSREKKESFPLTVTSAQKNPTAFYLCASNPGSTDTQYFGPGTRLTVL.